Shown below are 32 T cell receptor beta chains from a single sample sequenced in a study of Graves' ophthalmopathy and Graves' hyperthyroidism. Amplification of the TCR beta CDR3 regions used RNA transcripts (as template). An opening RT-PCR round employed HTBI primers and preceded a second-round multiplex PCR. Each CDR3 protein is one row after TCRdb ran MiXCR on the multiplex PCR reads. The repertoire holds a few hundred thousand distinct CDR3 sequences, with approximately 18% as singletons. What was sequenced was peripheral blood. The receptors here all came from an adult woman with stable Graves' hyperthyroidism.

DNA of the CDR3: TGTGCCAGCTGTGGGTGGGACCACCAAGAGACCCAGTACTTC. Protein: CASCGWDHQETQYF. The genes are TRBV12-3 or TRBV12-4 and TRBJ2-5; D may match TRBD1 or TRBD2 (5 bases each). Trimming cost V 8 bases and J 0 bases, with 13 bases left between them. The CDR3 loop spans 14 amino acids.

The V call is TRBV28, the J call TRBJ2-7, with 8 bases identical to TRBD1. The CDR3 loop spans 13 amino acids. V lost 7 bases and J lost 3; bases outside the gene matches: 5. The germline gives CDR1 MDHEN, CDR2 SYDVKM. Here the CDR3 reads CASTWTGSYEQYF. The CDR3 nucleotides are TGTGCCAGCACATGGACAGGGAGCTACGAGCAGTACTTC.

Of note for this clonotype: Given a much more abundant clone one base away, this may be a read error. This chain links TRBV29-1 with TRBJ1-1; D uncertain. The CDR3 sequence is 13 residues long. Germline V gene data show CDR1 as SQVTM and CDR2 as ANQGSEA. The CDR3 loop is CSVEVQMNTEACF. CDR3 nucleotides: TGCAGCGTTGAAGTCCAAATGAACACTGAAGCTTGCTTT.

There are many counts of this clonotype. This sequence joins TRBV27 and TRBJ2-4; TRBD1 matches 7 bases. The CDR3 spans 15 residues. Germline V gene sequence: CDR1 MNHEY, CDR2 SMNVEV (reference sequence). V shed 4 bases and J 5 bases; nucleotides not matched to a gene: 8. CDR3 bases: TGTGCCAGCAGTTCCCCCAGACAGGGCCAAAACATTCAGTACTTC. Translating gives CASSSPRQGQNIQYF.

The rearrangement links TRBV5-1 to TRBJ2-2; 10 bases align to TRBD1. The germline gives CDR1 SGHRS, CDR2 YFSETQ. V was pared by 4 bases and J by 5 bases, with 5 bases of the junction left unmatched. This CDR3 is built from 15 residues. Here the CDR3 DNA reads TGCGCCAGCAGCAACACGGGACAGGGGACCGGGGAGCTGTTTTTT. Translation: CASSNTGQGTGELFF.

This clonotype was detected ten times or more. V gene TRBV6-5 combines with J gene TRBJ1-1, with D possibly matching TRBD1 (5 bases). The length of the CDR3 is 14 residues. V was trimmed by 2 bases and J by 6 bases, leaving 13 bases between them. Germline V CDR1 and CDR2: MNHEY, SVGAGI. The CDR3 is CASSYGGGVPEAFF. DNA for the CDR3: TGTGCCAGCAGTTACGGGGGGGGAGTTCCTGAAGCTTTCTTT.

There are many counts of this clonotype. The chain employs TRBV14 and TRBJ1-2, with D tentatively TRBD1 (6 bases). The V and J ends lost 4 bases and 4 bases respectively, with 10 bases between them. CDR1 SGHDN and CDR2 FVKESK come from the germline V gene. The CDR3 loop spans 13 amino acids. CDR3 protein: CASSPMDSYGYTF. The CDR3 region has the DNA TGTGCCAGCAGCCCCATGGACAGCTATGGCTACACCTTC. Looking up the rest from reference TRBV14 and TRBJ1-2 gives the full variable domain: EAGVTQFPSHSVIEKGQTVTLRCDPISGHDNLYWYRRVMGKEIKFLLHFVKESKQDESGMPNNRFLAERTGGTYSTLKVQPAELEDSGVYFCASSPMDSYGYTFGSGTRLTVV.

This clonotype occurred many times. The chain has TRBV28 and TRBJ2-2, with a tentative D call TRBD1 (6 bases). Germline V gene data show CDR1 as MDHEN and CDR2 as SYDVKM. V dropped 4 bases and J dropped 4 bases, with 13 bases sitting between them. The CDR3 is made up of 15 amino acids. The CDR3 sequence is CASSSTQGPTGELFF. Here the CDR3 DNA reads TGTGCCAGCAGTTCCACACAGGGCCCCACCGGGGAGCTGTTTTTT.

Ten or more counts support this clonotype. The gene calls are TRBV12-3 or TRBV12-4 and TRBJ2-5, with D perhaps matching TRBD2 (6 bases). The V and J ends lost 6 bases and 5 bases respectively, with 13 bases between them. This CDR3 contains 13 residues. CDR3 nucleotides: TGTGCCAGCAGCCGCGGGGTGGGGGAGACCCAGTACTTC. This encodes CASSRGVGETQYF.

The chain is built from TRBV28 and TRBJ2-5; TRBD2 aligns across 9 bases. This CDR3 comprises 18 residues. Germline V lookup: CDR1 MDHEN, CDR2 SYDVKM. V gave up 6 bases and J gave up 0 bases; unmatched junction bases: 14. The CDR3 protein is CASRWGSGRGRYQETQYF. The CDR3 coding sequence is TGTGCCAGCAGGTGGGGTAGCGGGAGAGGGAGGTACCAAGAGACCCAGTACTTC.

The J gene is TRBJ2-5, the V gene TRBV12-3 or TRBV12-4; D gene ambiguous. V was pared by 6 bases and J by 2 bases, with 13 bases between. The CDR3 runs to 14 residues. The DNA of the CDR3 is TGTGCCAGCAGCCAAGACACAGCACAAGAGACCCAGTACTTC. As protein: CASSQDTAQETQYF.

This clonotype was observed many times. The chain recombines TRBV5-1 with TRBJ2-2, with D hard to call. The CDR3 length is 13 residues. Per the germline V gene, CDR1 is SGHRS and CDR2 is YFSETQ. Deletions cut 4 bases from V and 6 bases from J, with 10 bases between. Here the CDR3 DNA reads TGCGCCAGCAGCGCCGACCCCGCCGGGGAGCTGTTTTTT. Residues: CASSADPAGELFF.

This clonotype was seen at least ten times. CDR3 region: CSVDRNQETQYF. The CDR3 DNA reads as TGCAGCGTTGACAGGAACCAAGAGACCCAGTACTTC. The V and J genes are TRBV29-1 and TRBJ2-5, with no clear D. The germline gives CDR1 SQVTM, CDR2 ANQGSEA. CDR3 length equals 12 residues. V gave up 3 bases and J gave up 0 bases, with 5 bases separating them.

The gene calls are TRBV2 and TRBJ1-5; D gene uncertain. CDR3 length equals 16 residues. Per germline, CDR1 SNHLY and CDR2 FYNNEI. Deletions cut 2 bases from V and 4 bases from J, with 15 bases between. The CDR3 coding sequence is TGTGCCAGCAGTGAAAGGCCGGGGAGTCGGAATCAGCCCCAGCATTTT. It specifies CASSERPGSRNQPQHF. Full variable domain (rest looked up from reference TRBV2 and TRBJ1-5): EPEVTQTPSHQVTQMGQEVILRCVPISNHLYFYWYRQILGQKVEFLVSFYNNEISEKSEIFDDQFSVERPDGSNFTLKIRSTKLEDSAMYFCASSERPGSRNQPQHFGDGTRLSIL.

This clonotype was seen ten or more times. The chain links TRBV11-2 to TRBJ2-7; tentative D call: TRBD2 (5 bases). The V gene's germline CDR1 is SGHAT and CDR2 FQNNGV. The CDR3 spans 14 residues. Trimming shortened V by 5 bases and J by 4 bases, and 15 bases separated the two germline ends. The CDR3 loop is CASSPPAREYEQYF. The CDR3 nucleotides read TGTGCCAGCAGCCCCCCCGCGAGGGAGTACGAGCAGTACTTC.

This clonotype showed up many times. This chain joins TRBV5-1 and TRBJ1-3; D is uncertain. The V end lost 0 bases, the J end lost 2 bases, and 9 bases lay between the germline ends. This CDR3 comprises 15 residues. The germline gives CDR1 SGHRS, CDR2 YFSETQ. The CDR3 sequence is CASSLESFPGNTIYF. CDR3 nucleotide sequence: TGCGCCAGCAGCTTGGAATCCTTTCCTGGAAACACCATATATTTT.

The chain is built from TRBV7-9 and TRBJ2-2; unclear D gene. The CDR3 runs 12 residues. V was clipped by 6 bases and J by 9 bases, with 11 bases between them. Germline-derived CDR1 and CDR2 are SEHNR and FQNEAQ (reference sequence). CDR3 DNA sequence: TGTGCCAGCAGTTCTAATGTAAGGGAGCTGTTTTTT. It specifies CASSSNVRELFF.

This clonotype was detected many times. The V call is TRBV27, the J call TRBJ2-5; D remains unclear. This CDR3 is built from 17 residues. Germline loops: CDR1 MNHEY, CDR2 SMNVEV (reference sequence). V lost 1 base, J lost 4 bases, and 19 bases lay in between. The CDR3 DNA follows: TGTGCCAGCAGTTTATTCCAAGACCAGGCTTTGTCAGAGACCCAGTACTTC. This translates into CASSLFQDQALSETQYF.

This clonotype was recorded at least ten times. DNA of the CDR3: TGTGCCAGCAGCCAAGAGGGGCGAGGGGAAGCTTTCTTT. It codes for CASSQEGRGEAFF. The chain is built from TRBV3-1 and TRBJ1-1, with D possibly matching TRBD1 (5 bases). Germline loops: CDR1 LGHDT, CDR2 YNNKEL (reference sequence). CDR3 size: 13 residues. The V and J ends lost 0 bases and 8 bases respectively, with 10 bases between them.

This clonotype was counted many times. This rearrangement joins TRBV28 to TRBJ2-5, with D possibly matching TRBD1 (6 bases). Trimming stripped 8 bases from V and 5 bases from J, with 15 bases between. CDR3 length equals 13 residues. Germline values: CDR1 MDHEN, CDR2 SYDVKM. The CDR3 region has the DNA TGTGCCAGCGGGGGCCTCGTTAAGGAGACCCAGTACTTC. It is translated as CASGGLVKETQYF.

The table lists this clonotype with many counts. V and J are TRBV11-1 and TRBJ2-5; no clear D. V was shortened by 3 bases and J by 5 bases, with 13 bases between the two germline ends. The CDR3 runs to 14 residues. CDR1 and CDR2 from the germline V gene are SGHAT and FQDESV (reference sequence). In DNA form, the CDR3 reads TGTGCCAGCAGCTTCCCGGGCGCCGGGGAGACCCAGTACTTC. Protein: CASSFPGAGETQYF.

Many counts were recorded for this clonotype. V is TRBV5-1 and J is TRBJ2-7; 12 nucleotides agree with TRBD2. Germline assignment: CDR1 SGHRS and CDR2 YFSETQ. V shed 4 bases and J 1 base; nucleotides not matched to a gene: 6. CDR3 length equals 16 residues. CDR3 protein: CASSTGTSGRSYEQYF. CDR3 nucleotides: TGCGCCAGCAGCACCGGGACTAGCGGGCGGTCCTACGAGCAGTACTTC.

This clonotype was found many times. The CDR3 nucleotides read TGTGCCAGCAGTCAAAGCGGGAGAGGTACCGGGGAGCTGTTTTTT. It yields the protein CASSQSGRGTGELFF. The genes are TRBV7-3 and TRBJ2-2, with TRBD2 matching 8 bases. The J segment lost 5 bases and the V segment lost 6 bases, leaving 8 bases of the junction unmatched. Germline V gene data show CDR1 as SGHTA and CDR2 as FQGTGA. The CDR3 totals 15 residues.

The table lists this clonotype with many counts. The chain has TRBV5-6 and TRBJ2-3; D is ambiguous. Deletions cut 2 bases from V and 6 bases from J, with 19 bases between. The CDR3 consists of 16 residues. Germline V lookup: CDR1 SGHDT, CDR2 YYEEEE. CDR3 sequence: CASSFRYIVPTDTQYF. The CDR3 bases are TGTGCCAGCAGCTTCCGCTACATAGTCCCCACGGATACGCAGTATTTT.

This clonotype was seen ten or more times. V and J are TRBV24-1 and TRBJ2-5; 7 bases are shared with TRBD2. The CDR3 sequence is 16 residues long. CDR1 is KGHDR and CDR2 is SFDVKD in the germline V gene. V gave up 0 bases and J gave up 5 bases; unmatched junction bases: 8. The CDR3 reads CATSDLTSESAETQYF. CDR3 bases: TGTGCCACCAGTGATTTGACTAGCGAAAGCGCTGAGACCCAGTACTTC.

Many counts were recorded for this clonotype. This chain connects TRBV12-3 or TRBV12-4 to TRBJ1-3; the D gene is possibly TRBD1 (6 bases). This CDR3 spans 13 amino acids. V lost 8 bases and J 7 bases, leaving 15 bases between the germline ends. The CDR3 loop reads CASLIGGANTIYF. CDR3 DNA: TGTGCCAGCCTCATTGGGGGGGCTAACACCATATATTTT.

This chain joins TRBV7-2 and TRBJ2-7; D perhaps matches TRBD1 (5 bases). CDR3 length: 15 residues. The germline gives CDR1 SGHTA, CDR2 FQGNSA. With 2 bases removed from V and 2 bases from J, the gap between germline ends came to 13 bases. In DNA form, the CDR3 reads TGTGCCAGCAGCTTATTCAGGGCTTGGACCTACGAGCAGTACTTC. Translating it yields CASSLFRAWTYEQYF.

In this sample, this clonotype turned up many times. The CDR3 DNA reads TGTGCCAGCAGTGTTTCTAGAAGGCAGGAGACCCAGTACTTC. Translation gives CASSVSRRQETQYF. The chain is built from TRBV2 and TRBJ2-5; D gene ambiguous. V gave up 4 bases and J gave up 5 bases, with 14 bases separating them. The CDR3 runs to 14 residues. Germline lookup yields CDR1 SNHLY and CDR2 FYNNEI.

This clonotype was seen ten or more times. CDR3 coding DNA: TGTGCCAGCAGTCCCCTAGCGGGAGGGAAAAACATTCAGTACTTC. This sequence encodes CASSPLAGGKNIQYF. The genes are TRBV28 and TRBJ2-4; 12 nucleotides line up with TRBD2. Germline loops: CDR1 MDHEN, CDR2 SYDVKM. The CDR3 extends over 15 amino acids. Trimming removed 5 bases from V and 4 bases from J; junction bases left unmatched: 3.

This clonotype appeared many times. The rearrangement links TRBV7-9 to TRBJ2-7; 11 bases align to TRBD1. This CDR3 region has 15 residues. Germline V gene sequence: CDR1 SEHNR, CDR2 FQNEAQ (reference sequence). V lost 1 base, J lost 6 bases, and 5 bases stayed unmatched. The CDR3 sequence: CASSLDAGQGAEQYF. The CDR3 DNA reads TGTGCCAGCAGCTTAGATGCCGGACAGGGGGCCGAGCAGTACTTC.

This clonotype appeared many times. The chain recombines TRBV6-5 with TRBJ1-1; possibly TRBD1 for D (6 bases). Trimming pared 0 bases from V and 0 bases from J, leaving 17 bases between. Germline V gives CDR1 MNHEY, CDR2 SVGAGI. The CDR3 consists of 18 residues. CDR3 loop: CASSYSIGQSTLNTEAFF. The CDR3, as DNA: TGTGCCAGCAGTTACTCAATTGGACAGTCTACTTTGAACACTGAAGCTTTCTTT.

This rearrangement joins TRBV29-1 to TRBJ2-6, with 14 bases lining up with TRBD2. V dropped 4 bases and J dropped 0; count of bases not matched to a gene: 5. The germline gives CDR1 SQVTM, CDR2 ANQGSEA. The CDR3 runs 18 residues. This CDR3 is CSVGGLAGANSGANVLTF. CDR3 in DNA: TGCAGCGTTGGGGGACTAGCGGGAGCCAACTCTGGGGCCAACGTCCTGACTTTC.